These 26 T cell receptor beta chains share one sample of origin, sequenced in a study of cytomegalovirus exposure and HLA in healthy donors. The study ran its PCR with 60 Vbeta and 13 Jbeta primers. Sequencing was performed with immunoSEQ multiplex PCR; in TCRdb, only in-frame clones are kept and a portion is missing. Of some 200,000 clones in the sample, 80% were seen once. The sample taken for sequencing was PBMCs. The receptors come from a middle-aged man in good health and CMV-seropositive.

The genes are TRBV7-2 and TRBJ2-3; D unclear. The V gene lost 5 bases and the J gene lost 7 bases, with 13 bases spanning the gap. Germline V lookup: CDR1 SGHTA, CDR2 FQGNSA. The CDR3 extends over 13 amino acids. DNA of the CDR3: TGTGCCAGCAGCGGTGGTGGAGTCCATACGCAGTATTTT. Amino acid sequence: CASSGGGVHTQYF.

Here the CDR3 reads CASFGGAGEQYF. The CDR3 coding sequence is TGTGCCAGCTTCGGGGGGGCCGGCGAGCAGTACTTC. This chain uses TRBV7-9 with TRBJ2-7; TRBD2 aligns across 8 bases. Germline values: CDR1 SEHNR, CDR2 FQNEAQ (reference sequence). The CDR3 consists of 12 residues. The V segment lost 8 bases and the J segment 6 bases; nucleotides outside the gene matches: 6. Full variable domain (remainder filled in from reference TRBV7-9 and TRBJ2-7): DTGVSQNPRHKITKRGQNVTFRCDPISEHNRLYWYRQTLGQGPEFLTYFQNEAQLEKSRLLSDRFSAERPKGSFSTLEIQRTEQGDSAMYLCASFGGAGEQYFGPGTRLTVT.

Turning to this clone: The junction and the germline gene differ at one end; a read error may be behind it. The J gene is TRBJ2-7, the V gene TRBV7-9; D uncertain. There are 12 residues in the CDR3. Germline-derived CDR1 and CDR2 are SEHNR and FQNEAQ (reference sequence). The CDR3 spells CSSSPVTYEQYF. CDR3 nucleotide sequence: TGTTCCAGCAGCCCGGTGACCTACGAGCAGTACTTC.

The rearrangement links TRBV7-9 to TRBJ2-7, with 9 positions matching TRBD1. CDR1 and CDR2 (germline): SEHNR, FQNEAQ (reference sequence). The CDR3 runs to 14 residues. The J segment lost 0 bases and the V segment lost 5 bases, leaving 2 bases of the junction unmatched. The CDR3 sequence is CASSATGGSYEQYF. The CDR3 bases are TGTGCCAGCAGCGCGACAGGGGGCTCCTACGAGCAGTACTTC.

DNA for the CDR3: TGTGCCAGCACCCCGATCCCCGGGGGGAAGAATGAGCAGTTCTTC. Its protein product is CASTPIPGGKNEQFF. The rearrangement links TRBV2 to TRBJ2-1, with 7 bases fitting TRBD2. The V segment lost 7 bases and the J segment 7 bases; nucleotides outside the gene matches: 13. This CDR3 is 15 amino acids long. CDR1 and CDR2 from the germline V gene are SNHLY and FYNNEI. The full variable domain, rest sourced from reference TRBV2 and TRBJ2-1, is EPEVTQTPSHQVTQMGQEVILRCVPISNHLYFYWYRQILGQKVEFLVSFYNNEISEKSEIFDDQFSVERPDGSNFTLKIRSTKLEDSAMYFCASTPIPGGKNEQFFGPGTRLTVL.

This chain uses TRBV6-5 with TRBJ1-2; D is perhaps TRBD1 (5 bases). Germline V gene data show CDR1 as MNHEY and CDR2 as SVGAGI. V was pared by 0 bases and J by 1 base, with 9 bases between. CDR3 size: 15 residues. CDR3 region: CASSYSGAINYGYTF. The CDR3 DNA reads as TGTGCCAGCAGTTACTCAGGGGCCATTAACTATGGCTACACCTTC.

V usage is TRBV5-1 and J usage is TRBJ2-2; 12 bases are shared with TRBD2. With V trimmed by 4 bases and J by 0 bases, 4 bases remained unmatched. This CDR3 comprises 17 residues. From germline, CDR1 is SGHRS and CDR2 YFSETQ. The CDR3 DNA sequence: TGCGCCAGCAGCCCAGGACTAGCGGGGACGAACACCGGGGAGCTGTTTTTT. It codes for CASSPGLAGTNTGELFF.

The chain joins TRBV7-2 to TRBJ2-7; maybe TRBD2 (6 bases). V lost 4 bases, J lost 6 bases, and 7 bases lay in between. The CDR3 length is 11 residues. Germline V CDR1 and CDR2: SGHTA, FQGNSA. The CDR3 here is CASSYSGEQYF. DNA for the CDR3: TGTGCCAGCAGCTATAGCGGCGAGCAGTACTTC.

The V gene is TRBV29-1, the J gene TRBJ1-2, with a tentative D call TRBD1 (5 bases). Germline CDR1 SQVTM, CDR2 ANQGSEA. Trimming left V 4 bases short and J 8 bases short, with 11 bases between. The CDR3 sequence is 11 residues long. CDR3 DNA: TGCAGCGTTGGTTTTGCAGGGGGCTACACCTTC. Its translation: CSVGFAGGYTF.

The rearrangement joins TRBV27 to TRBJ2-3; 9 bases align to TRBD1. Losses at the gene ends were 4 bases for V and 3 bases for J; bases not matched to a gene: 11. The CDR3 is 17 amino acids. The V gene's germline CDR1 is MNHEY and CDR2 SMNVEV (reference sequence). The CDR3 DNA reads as TGTGCCAGCAGTTCATTCCCGGGACAGGGTGGAACAGATACGCAGTATTTT. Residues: CASSSFPGQGGTDTQYF.

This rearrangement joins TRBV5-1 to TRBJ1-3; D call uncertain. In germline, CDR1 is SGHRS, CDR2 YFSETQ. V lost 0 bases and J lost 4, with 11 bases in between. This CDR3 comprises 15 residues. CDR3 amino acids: CASSLEGVMGNTIYF. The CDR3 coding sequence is TGCGCCAGCAGCTTGGAGGGAGTAATGGGAAACACCATATATTTT.

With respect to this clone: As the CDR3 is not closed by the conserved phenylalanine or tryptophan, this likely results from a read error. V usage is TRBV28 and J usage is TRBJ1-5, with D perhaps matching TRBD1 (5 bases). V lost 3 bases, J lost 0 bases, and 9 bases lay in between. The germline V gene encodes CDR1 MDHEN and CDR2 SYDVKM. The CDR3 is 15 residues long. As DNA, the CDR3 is TGTGCCAGCAGTTTGTCAGGGAATAGCAATCAGCCCCAGCATCTT. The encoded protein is CASSLSGNSNQPQHL.

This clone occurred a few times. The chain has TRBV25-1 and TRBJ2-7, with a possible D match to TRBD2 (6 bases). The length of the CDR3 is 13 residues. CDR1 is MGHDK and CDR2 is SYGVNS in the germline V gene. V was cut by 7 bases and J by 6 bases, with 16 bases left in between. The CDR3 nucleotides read TGTGCCAGCAACGGCGGGGCCTTTCGCGAGCAGTACTTC. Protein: CASNGGAFREQYF.

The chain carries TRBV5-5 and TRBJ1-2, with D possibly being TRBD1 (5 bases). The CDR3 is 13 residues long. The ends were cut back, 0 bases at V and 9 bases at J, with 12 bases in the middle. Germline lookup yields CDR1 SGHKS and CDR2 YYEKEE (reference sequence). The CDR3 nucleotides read TGTGCCAGCAGCTTGGAAGACAGTCTGAGCTACACCTTC. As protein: CASSLEDSLSYTF.

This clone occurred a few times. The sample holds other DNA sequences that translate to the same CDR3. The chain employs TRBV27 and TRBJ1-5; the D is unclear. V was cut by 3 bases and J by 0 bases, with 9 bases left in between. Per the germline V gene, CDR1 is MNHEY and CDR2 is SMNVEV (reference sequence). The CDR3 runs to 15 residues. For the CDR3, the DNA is TGTGCCAGCAGTTTCACACCATATAGCAATCAGCCCCAGCATTTT. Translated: CASSFTPYSNQPQHF.

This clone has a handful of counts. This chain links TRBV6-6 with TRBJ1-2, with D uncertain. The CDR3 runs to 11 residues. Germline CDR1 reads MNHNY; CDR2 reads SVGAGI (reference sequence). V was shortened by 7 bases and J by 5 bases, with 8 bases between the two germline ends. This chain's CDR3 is CASTGGYGYTF. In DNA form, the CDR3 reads TGTGCCAGCACCGGAGGATATGGCTACACCTTC.

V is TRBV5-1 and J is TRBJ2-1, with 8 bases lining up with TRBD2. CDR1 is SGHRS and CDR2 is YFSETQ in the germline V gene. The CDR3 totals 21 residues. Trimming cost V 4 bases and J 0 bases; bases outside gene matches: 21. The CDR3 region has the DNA TGCGCCAGCAGCCTCTGGCCGGTTTGGCTAGCGGGTACCGACTCCTACAATGAGCAGTTCTTC. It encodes CASSLWPVWLAGTDSYNEQFF.

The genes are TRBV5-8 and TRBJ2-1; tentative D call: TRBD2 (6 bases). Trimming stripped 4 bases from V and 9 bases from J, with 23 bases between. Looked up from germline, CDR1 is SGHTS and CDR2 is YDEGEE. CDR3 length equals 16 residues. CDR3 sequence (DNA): TGTGCCAGCAGCCCCCCGGGGGTAGTAGGTTCGCTTGAGCAGTTCTTC. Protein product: CASSPPGVVGSLEQFF.

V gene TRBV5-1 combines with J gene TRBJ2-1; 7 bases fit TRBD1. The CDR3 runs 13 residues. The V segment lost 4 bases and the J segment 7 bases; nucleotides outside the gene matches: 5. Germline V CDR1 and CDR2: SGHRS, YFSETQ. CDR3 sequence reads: CASSPTGLNEQFF. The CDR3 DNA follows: TGCGCCAGCAGCCCGACAGGGTTAAATGAGCAGTTCTTC.

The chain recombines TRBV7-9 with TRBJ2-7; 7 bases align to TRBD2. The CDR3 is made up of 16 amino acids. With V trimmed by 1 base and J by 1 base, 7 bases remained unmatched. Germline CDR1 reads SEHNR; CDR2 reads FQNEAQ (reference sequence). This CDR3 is CASSLVGTNRSYEQYF. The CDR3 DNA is TGTGCCAGCAGCTTAGTTGGGACTAATAGATCCTACGAGCAGTACTTC.

CDR3 loop: CASSTGTGNSPLHF. The CDR3 DNA is TGTGCCAGTAGTACCGGGACAGGGAATTCACCCCTCCACTTT. The chain joins TRBV19 to TRBJ1-6; 9 bases fit TRBD1. J gave up 7 bases and V 4 bases, and 2 bases lay outside the gene matches. Germline-derived CDR1 and CDR2 are LNHDA and SQIVND (reference sequence). This CDR3 has 14 residues.

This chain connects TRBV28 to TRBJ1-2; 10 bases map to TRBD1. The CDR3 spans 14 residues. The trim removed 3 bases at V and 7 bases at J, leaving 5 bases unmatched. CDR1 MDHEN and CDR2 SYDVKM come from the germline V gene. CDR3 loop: CASSLTGQGSGYTF. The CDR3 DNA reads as TGTGCCAGCAGTTTGACGGGACAGGGGAGTGGCTACACCTTC.

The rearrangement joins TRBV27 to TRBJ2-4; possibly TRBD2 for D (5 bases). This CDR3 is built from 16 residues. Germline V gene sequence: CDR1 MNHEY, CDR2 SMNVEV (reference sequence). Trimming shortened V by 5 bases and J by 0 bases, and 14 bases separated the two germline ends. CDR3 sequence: CASSSTDWLAKNIQYF. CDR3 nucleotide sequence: TGTGCCAGCAGTAGCACGGACTGGCTAGCCAAAAACATTCAGTACTTC.

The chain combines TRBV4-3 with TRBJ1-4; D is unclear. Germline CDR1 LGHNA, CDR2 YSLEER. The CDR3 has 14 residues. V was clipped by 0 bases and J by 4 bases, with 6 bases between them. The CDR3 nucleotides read TGCGCCAGCAGCCAAGAGGGCTATAATGAAAAACTGTTTTTT. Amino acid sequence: CASSQEGYNEKLFF.

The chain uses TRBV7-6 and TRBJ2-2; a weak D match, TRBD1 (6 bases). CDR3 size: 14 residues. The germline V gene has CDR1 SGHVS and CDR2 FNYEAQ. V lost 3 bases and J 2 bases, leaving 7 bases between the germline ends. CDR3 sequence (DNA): TGTGCCAGCAGCTTGGGACACAACACCGGGGAGCTGTTTTTT. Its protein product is CASSLGHNTGELFF. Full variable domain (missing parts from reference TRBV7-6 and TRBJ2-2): GAGVSQSPRYKVTKRGQDVALRCDPISGHVSLYWYRQALGQGPEFLTYFNYEAQQDKSGLPNDRFSAERPEGSISTLTIQRTEQRDSAMYRCASSLGHNTGELFFGEGSRLTVL.

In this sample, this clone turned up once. The CDR3 sequence is CSVQTSSSYEQYF. The CDR3 nucleotides read TGCAGCGTTCAAACTAGCAGTTCCTACGAGCAGTACTTC. The chain employs TRBV29-1 and TRBJ2-7, with D maybe TRBD2 (6 bases). CDR1 SQVTM and CDR2 ANQGSEA come from the germline V gene. V lost 5 bases and J 1 base, leaving 12 bases between the germline ends. This CDR3 region has 13 residues.